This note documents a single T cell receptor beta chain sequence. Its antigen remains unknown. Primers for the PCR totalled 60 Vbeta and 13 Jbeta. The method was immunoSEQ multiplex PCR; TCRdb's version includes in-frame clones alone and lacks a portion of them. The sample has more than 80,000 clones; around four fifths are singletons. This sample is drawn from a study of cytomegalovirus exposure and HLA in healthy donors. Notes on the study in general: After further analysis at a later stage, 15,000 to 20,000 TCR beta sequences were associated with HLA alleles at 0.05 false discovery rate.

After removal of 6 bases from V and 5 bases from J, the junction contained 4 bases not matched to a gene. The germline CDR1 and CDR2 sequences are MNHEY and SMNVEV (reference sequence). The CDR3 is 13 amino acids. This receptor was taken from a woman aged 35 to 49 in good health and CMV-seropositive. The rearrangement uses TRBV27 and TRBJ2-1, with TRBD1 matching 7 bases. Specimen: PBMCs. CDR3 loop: CASRRGLNNEQFF. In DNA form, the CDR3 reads TGTGCCAGCAGGAGGGGGCTAAACAATGAGCAGTTCTTC.